This TCR beta chain comes out of a study of regulatory dendritic cells for organ transplantation. Findings and caveats of the study: Resting memory CD8+ T cells held the most alloreactive clonotypes. Memory CD8+ T cells were the most oligoclonal; naive cells were highly diverse. Regulatory dendritic cells appeared to expand memory CD8+ clones less than mature ones.

The table came from immunoSEQ multiplex PCR; TCRdb's copy has only in-frame clones and leaves some out. The sample shows 35,000 to 40,000 clones, 90% to 95% of them seen only once. CD4+ or CD8+ T cells were sorted as naive CD45RA+ or memory CD45RO+. A note on this clone: What it binds is unknown.

The germline V gene encodes CDR1 MNHEY and CDR2 SVGAGI. This CDR3 has 15 amino acids. Deletions cut 5 bases from V and 4 bases from J, with 15 bases between. The sample consisted of naive CD8+ T cells from blood. As for subset: CD45RA+ naive T cells. The origin of this receptor is a human donor in good health. The chain employs TRBV6-5 and TRBJ2-1; unclear D gene. The CDR3 spells CASSTGRQGYNEQFF. CDR3 bases: TGTGCCAGCAGTACCGGACGCCAAGGATACAATGAGCAGTTCTTC.